These 8 T cell receptor beta chains were all obtained from the same sample, sequenced in a study of blood T cell repertoires in COVID-19. TCRdb's table, derived via immunoSEQ multiplex PCR, lists solely in-frame clones and lacks some. The table records over 70,000 clones, roughly three quarters of them present only once. Sequencing input: peripheral blood. Every receptor here comes from a man between 65 and 80 years old with COVID-19, enrolled during active disease.

The CDR3 DNA reads as TGTGCCACCAGCGGAACGAGGGACAGGGAAGGCTACGAGCAGTACTTC. The encoded protein is CATSGTRDREGYEQYF. The chain uses TRBV15 and TRBJ2-7, with 9 bases aligning to TRBD1. V lost 5 bases to trimming and J lost 3 bases; unmatched junction nucleotides: 11. The CDR3 has 16 residues. Germline CDR1 and CDR2: LNHNV and YYDKDF (reference sequence). The variable domain in full, with the rest retrieved from reference TRBV15 and TRBJ2-7, is DAMVIQNPRYQVTQFGKPVTLSCSQTLNHNVMYWYQQKSSQAPKLLFHYYDKDFNNEADTPDNFQSRRPNTSFCFLDIRSPGLGDTAMYLCATSGTRDREGYEQYFGPGTRLTVT.

The chain links TRBV6-2 or TRBV6-3 to TRBJ1-5; TRBD1 matches at 7 bases. Germline CDR1 MNHEY, CDR2 SVGEGT. There are 17 residues in the CDR3. The V and J ends lost 5 bases and 0 bases, in that order; junction bases with no gene match: 10. The CDR3 here is CASSGQAPDYSNQPQHF. The CDR3 nucleotides read TGTGCCAGCAGTGGACAGGCGCCCGATTATAGCAATCAGCCCCAGCATTTT.

The rearrangement links TRBV18 to TRBJ1-1, with TRBD1 identical over 8 bases. The germline gives CDR1 KGHSH, CDR2 LQKENI. V lost 3 bases to trimming and J lost 7 bases; unmatched junction nucleotides: 4. CDR3 length: 13 amino acids. The CDR3 DNA reads TGTGCCAGCTCACCGGACAGGGAGAATGAAGCTTTCTTT. Protein: CASSPDRENEAFF. The variable domain in full, with the rest retrieved from reference TRBV18 and TRBJ1-1, is NAGVMQNPRHLVRRRGQEARLRCSPMKGHSHVYWYRQLPEEGLKFMVYLQKENIIDESGMPKERFSAEFPKEGPSILRIQQVVRGDSAAYFCASSPDRENEAFFGQGTRLTVV.

The rearrangement uses TRBV11-1 and TRBJ2-2, with 7 bases identical to TRBD1. Germline CDR1 reads SGHAT; CDR2 reads FQDESV (reference sequence). This CDR3 region has 15 residues. Trimming at V came to 4 bases and at J to 6 bases, leaving 8 bases not matched to a gene. The CDR3 DNA sequence: TGTGCCAGCAGCTCCCAGGACAGGTTTTCCGGGGAGCTGTTTTTT. This codes for CASSSQDRFSGELFF.

V and J are TRBV27 and TRBJ1-1; TRBD1 aligns across 10 bases. The germline V gene has CDR1 MNHEY and CDR2 SMNVEV (reference sequence). The ends lost 5 bases at V and 0 bases at J; junction bases unmatched: 9. The CDR3 is made up of 17 amino acids. In DNA form, the CDR3 reads TGTGCCAGCAGTCCCCCCGGGACAGGGGTCATGAACACTGAAGCTTTCTTT. It codes for CASSPPGTGVMNTEAFF.

The chain joins TRBV10-2 to TRBJ1-1, with D possibly matching TRBD1 (5 bases). V shed 4 bases and J shed 6 bases, with 15 bases lying between them. CDR1 is WSHSY, CDR2 SAAADI, per germline. The CDR3 runs 14 residues. The CDR3 is CASSVGRVVAEAFF. The CDR3 coding sequence is TGCGCCAGCAGTGTGGGCAGGGTGGTGGCTGAAGCTTTCTTT.

This sequence joins TRBV19 and TRBJ2-5, with TRBD2 matching 7 bases. CDR1 LNHDA and CDR2 SQIVND come from the germline V gene (reference sequence). V lost 5 bases, J lost 5 bases, and 5 bases stayed unmatched. The CDR3 contains 13 residues. The CDR3 spells CASSATSDETQYF. The CDR3 region has the DNA TGTGCCAGTAGTGCAACTAGCGATGAGACCCAGTACTTC.

The V and J genes are TRBV5-6 and TRBJ2-1; 9 bases map to TRBD1. The CDR3 has 16 residues. Trimming took 4 bases from V and 5 from J; bases not matched to a gene: 10. Germline V gene sequence: CDR1 SGHDT, CDR2 YYEEEE. The CDR3 protein is CASSLPGQGGNNEQFF. CDR3 sequence (DNA): TGTGCCAGCAGCCTACCGGGACAGGGCGGTAACAATGAGCAGTTCTTC.